The 22 T cell receptor beta chains below all came from one sample that was sequenced in a study of circulating CD8 cells and anti-PD-1 response in melanoma. Four subsets defined by PD-1 and/or TIGIT were sorted from live CD3+CD8+TCRalphabeta+ cells. Each library started from about 15 ng of total RNA using the QIAseq Immune Repertoire TCR panel. TCRdb redid the calling of the reads with MiXCR, one entry per CDR3 protein. The sample includes fewer than 500 distinct CDR3 sequences, approximately 12% seen only once; the top ten take roughly three fifths. This sample comprised CD8+ T cells from PBMCs, obtained at baseline or after one month of anti-PD-1 therapy (not recorded which). Receptor source: a human donor with melanoma.

Relative to its sample, this clonotype is medium-sized. The chain employs TRBV19 and TRBJ2-3; D is ambiguous. Trimming stripped 3 bases from V and 2 bases from J, with 6 bases between. Germline CDR1 and CDR2: LNHDA and SQIVND (reference sequence). The CDR3 sequence is 13 residues long. As DNA, the CDR3 is TGTGCCAGTAGTATCGACCCCACAGATACGCAGTATTTT. Translated, it gives CASSIDPTDTQYF.

In this sample, this clonotype is medium-sized. This rearrangement joins TRBV30 to TRBJ2-1; the D call may be TRBD1 or TRBD2 (5 bases each). Germline V gene sequence: CDR1 GTSNPN, CDR2 SVGIG (reference sequence). V was pared by 0 bases and J by 0 bases, with 12 bases between. The CDR3 consists of 16 residues. The CDR3 nucleotides are TGTGCCTGGAGTGTGACGGGACGGAGCTCCTACAATGAGCAGTTCTTC. Its protein is CAWSVTGRSSYNEQFF.

In its sample, this clonotype is medium-sized. V is TRBV7-9 and J is TRBJ2-1; D is unresolved. The CDR3 has 15 residues. The V gene lost 0 bases and the J gene lost 7 bases, with 13 bases spanning the gap. Germline lookup yields CDR1 SEHNR and CDR2 FQNEAQ (reference sequence). The CDR3: CASSLAFNEINEQFF. CDR3 in DNA: TGTGCCAGCAGCTTAGCGTTCAATGAGATTAATGAGCAGTTCTTC.

Relative to its sample, this clonotype is large. The rearrangement uses TRBV25-1 and TRBJ2-7, with D unresolved. Germline values: CDR1 MGHDK, CDR2 SYGVNS. CDR3 length: 14 residues. The V gene lost 3 bases and the J gene lost 11 bases, with 20 bases spanning the gap. The CDR3 sequence: CASSDETLATRKYF. CDR3 DNA: TGTGCCAGCAGTGATGAGACATTAGCTACACGAAAGTACTTC.

This clonotype is deemed medium-sized. The V gene is TRBV19, the J gene TRBJ2-3; D not resolved. The germline V gene encodes CDR1 LNHDA and CDR2 SQIVND (reference sequence). V was trimmed by 3 bases and J by 0 bases, leaving 13 bases between them. There are 16 residues in the CDR3. The CDR3 region is CASSIGVVASTDTQYF. The CDR3 DNA follows: TGTGCCAGTAGTATTGGGGTGGTAGCTAGCACAGATACGCAGTATTTT.

This clonotype was observed a few times. CDR3 in amino acids: CASSQRSGNTIYF. The CDR3 DNA is TGTGCCAGTAGTCAGAGGTCTGGAAACACCATATATTTT. The chain joins TRBV19 to TRBJ1-3; D gene ambiguous. CDR1 is LNHDA and CDR2 is SQIVND in the germline V gene (reference sequence). Trimming stripped 5 bases from V and 1 base from J, with 6 bases between. This CDR3 is 13 amino acids long.

This clonotype was found a few times. The chain is built from TRBV19 and TRBJ2-3, with 7 bases aligning to TRBD1. Germline CDR1 is LNHDA and CDR2 is SQIVND (reference sequence). V lost 7 bases and J lost 3; bases outside the gene matches: 10. The CDR3 is 15 amino acids. The CDR3 reads CASTLGTAYTDTQYF. The CDR3 DNA reads as TGTGCCAGTACCCTGGGGACAGCTTATACAGATACGCAGTATTTT.

By its share, this clonotype is large. The V and J genes are TRBV27 and TRBJ2-7; no clear D gene. V was trimmed by 3 bases and J by 4 bases, leaving 10 bases between them. This CDR3 contains 13 residues. Germline V lookup: CDR1 MNHEY, CDR2 SMNVEV (reference sequence). CDR3 sequence reads: CASSFSGLYEQYF. For the CDR3, the DNA is TGTGCCAGCAGTTTCTCCGGGTTGTACGAGCAGTACTTC.

By sample share, this clonotype is large. Relative to the germline gene, one junction end is altered; a read error may explain this. The V call is TRBV4-2, the J call TRBJ1-1; no clear D. Germline V CDR1 and CDR2: LGHNA, YNFKEQ. This CDR3 comprises 13 residues. CDR3 DNA: TGTGCCAGCAGCCTGGTGGGGAACACTGAAGCCTTCTTT. Protein: CASSLVGNTEAFF.

To note about this clonotype: Relative to the germline gene, one junction end is altered; a read error may explain this. The rearrangement joins TRBV29-1 to TRBJ1-2, with 10 bases fitting TRBD1. Germline lookup yields CDR1 SQVTM and CDR2 ANQGSEA. The CDR3 consists of 15 residues. The CDR3, as DNA: TGCAGCGTCGAATTGGGGGACAGGGGATCCTATGGCCACACCTTC. Encoded protein: CSVELGDRGSYGHTF.

This clonotype rates as large. J is TRBJ2-6 and V is TRBV7-2; TRBD1 matches at 7 bases. Germline CDR1 reads SGHTA; CDR2 reads FQGNSA. Trimming removed 5 bases from V and 1 base from J; junction bases left unmatched: 8. The CDR3 has 17 amino acids. Here the CDR3 reads CASSGTGALSGANVLTF. The CDR3 bases are TGTGCCAGCAGCGGAACAGGGGCCCTGTCTGGGGCCAACGTCCTGACTTTC.

Of note for this clonotype: Because the CDR3 is missing its conserved closing phenylalanine or tryptophan, this is likely a read error. It is unclear where the CDR3 begins or ends on the DNA, so no DNA is shown, and the CDR3 is as TCRdb lists it. The rearrangement links TRBV25-1 to TRBJ2-7; the DNA was not used to check the table's D call, TRBD1. Germline loops: CDR1 MGHDK, CDR2 SYGVNS. The CDR3 has 12 residues if both end residues are counted. CDR3 sequence reads: CASRDNSYEQCC.

This clonotype counts as medium-sized. V gene TRBV20-1 combines with J gene TRBJ2-1; no firm D call. Trimming cost V 3 bases and J 1 base, with 16 bases left between them. From germline, CDR1 is DFQATT and CDR2 SNEGSKA (reference sequence). The CDR3 is 16 residues long. As DNA, the CDR3 is TGCAGTGCTAGTGCTAAAAACTGGGTATCCTACAATGAGCAGTTCTTC. Protein product: CSASAKNWVSYNEQFF.

This clonotype is classed as large. The chain uses TRBV28 and TRBJ2-7, with D perhaps matching TRBD1 (6 bases). Germline CDR1 is MDHEN and CDR2 is SYDVKM. Trimming removed 8 bases at V and 4 bases at J, with 9 bases between. The CDR3 spans 11 residues. The CDR3 nucleotides read TGTGCCAGCGCAACAGGGTACGAGCAGTACTTC. Residues: CASATGYEQYF.

By frequency in the sample, this clonotype is large. This chain joins TRBV11-2 and TRBJ1-1; D unresolved. Per germline, CDR1 SGHAT and CDR2 FQNNGV. V was pared by 1 base and J by 4 bases, with 4 bases between. The CDR3 contains 12 residues. The CDR3 DNA is TGTGCCAGCAGCTTAGTTGTCACTGAAGCTTTCTTT. Translated: CASSLVVTEAFF.

This clonotype is deemed medium-sized. The chain recombines TRBV11-1 with TRBJ2-2; unclear D gene. Germline V gene data show CDR1 as SGHAT and CDR2 as FQDESV (reference sequence). The CDR3 extends over 13 amino acids. Trimming pared 8 bases from V and 1 base from J, leaving 8 bases between. DNA of the CDR3: TGTGCCAGCGGGCTTCTGAACACCGGGGAGCTGTTTTTT. It specifies CASGLLNTGELFF.

This clonotype is large (0.1 to 1%) by share. This chain links TRBV6-6 with TRBJ2-2, with D uncertain. Trimming removed 1 base from V and 0 bases from J, with 6 bases in between. Germline assignment: CDR1 MNHNY and CDR2 SVGAGI (reference sequence). The CDR3 runs to 15 residues. The CDR3 DNA is TGTGCCAGCAGTTACTTTACAACGAACACCGGGGAGCTGTTTTTT. This sequence encodes CASSYFTTNTGELFF.

This clonotype is classed as medium-sized (0.01 to 0.1%). The chain has TRBV12-3 or TRBV12-4 and TRBJ1-3; D is ambiguous. This CDR3 region has 16 residues. V lost 5 bases and J lost 0, with 14 bases in between. For the CDR3, the DNA is TGTGCCAGCAGTATGAATCCAGTGGGCTCTGGAAACACCATATATTTT. It specifies CASSMNPVGSGNTIYF.

In its sample, this clonotype is medium-sized. The chain has TRBV6-6 and TRBJ2-7, with 10 bases aligning to TRBD1. J was trimmed by 7 bases and V by 2 bases; bases with no gene match: 5. Germline lookup yields CDR1 MNHNY and CDR2 SVGAGI (reference sequence). This CDR3 has 14 amino acids. CDR3 sequence: CASSYAGQGMEQYF. The CDR3 coding sequence is TGTGCCAGCAGTTACGCGGGACAGGGGATGGAGCAGTACTTC.

Judged by abundance, this clonotype is large. This sequence joins TRBV19 and TRBJ1-2; TRBD1 matches 8 bases. The CDR3 has 13 residues. V shed 4 bases, J shed 3 bases, and the junction held 1 base outside the gene matches. In germline, CDR1 is LNHDA, CDR2 SQIVND (reference sequence). The DNA for the CDR3 is TGTGCCAGTAGTACAGGGGGCGACTATGGCTACACCTTC. It is translated as CASSTGGDYGYTF.

This clonotype is termed medium-sized (0.01 to 0.1%). The gene calls are TRBV19 and TRBJ1-1, with D possibly being TRBD1 (6 bases). The CDR3 covers 14 residues. Germline lookup yields CDR1 LNHDA and CDR2 SQIVND (reference sequence). The germline V and J ends were trimmed by 7 bases and 4 bases, with 16 bases remaining between them. The CDR3 region is CASIGTGLGTEAFF. For the CDR3, the DNA is TGTGCCAGTATTGGCACAGGGCTTGGCACTGAAGCTTTCTTT.

This clonotype is termed large. The V gene is TRBV27, the J gene TRBJ1-2; D is uncertain. CDR1 is MNHEY, CDR2 SMNVEV, per germline (reference sequence). With 0 bases removed from V and 0 bases from J, the gap between germline ends came to 8 bases. The CDR3 runs to 15 residues. This CDR3 is CASSLSWEANYGYTF. The DNA for the CDR3 is TGTGCCAGCAGTTTATCCTGGGAAGCTAACTATGGCTACACCTTC.